This T cell receptor beta chain originates from a study of cytomegalovirus exposure and HLA in healthy donors. The overall study: Findings of an earlier analysis included under 140 million unique TCR beta sequences from 180 million or so T cells.

Findings and limits, study-wide: A link between a missense DCLRE1C variant and TCR beta V- and J-gene trimming emerged from a later analysis.

Concerning this clone: The antigen remains unidentified.

The V and J ends lost 7 bases and 7 bases respectively, with 11 bases between them. The CDR3 sequence is 12 residues long. Germline V CDR1 and CDR2: MNHNY, SVGAGI (reference sequence). The study ran its PCR with 60 Vbeta and 13 Jbeta primers. The protocol was immunoSEQ multiplex PCR, while the TCRdb copy is restricted to in-frame clones and leaves out a portion. This table has approximately 110,000 clones, 15% appearing once. The receptor was isolated from a woman aged 18-30 years in good health and CMV-seronegative. V gene TRBV6-6 combines with J gene TRBJ1-3, with D unresolved. The material sequenced was PBMCs. The CDR3 nucleotides read TGTGCCAGCACGGCACGAGGGAACACCATATATTTT. This gives the protein CASTARGNTIYF.